The clone carrying this T cell receptor (beta chain) was found a few times. From RNA transcripts, TCR beta CDR3 regions were amplified. Using the HTBI primer set, a first-round RT-PCR was run on the TCR CDR3. Using its own MiXCR run on the multiplex PCR reads, TCRdb lists one record per CDR3 protein. This repertoire shows under 250,000 distinct CDR3 sequences, less than 20% found once; its top ten account for roughly 49%. This CDR3 region has 17 residues. V lost 5 bases, J lost 1 base, and 17 bases lay in between. Germline-derived CDR1 and CDR2 are LNHNV and YYDKDF (reference sequence). These data belong to a study of T cells in Graves' hyperthyroidism and ophthalmopathy. About the research overall: Peripheral blood was secured at the point of initial diagnosis, before any treatment.

Graves' hyperthyroidism is called stable when ophthalmopathy does not progress within 18 months. The diagnostic basis comprised clinical symptoms, serum thyroxine and TRAb, thyroid ultrasound and orbital computed tomography. PBMCs came from 9 to 10 ml fresh peripheral blood. The TCR was taken from a woman aged 45-59 years with Graves' hyperthyroidism. What was sequenced was blood. The genes are TRBV15 and TRBJ2-2; unclear D gene. CDR3 coding DNA: TGTGCCACCAGCGAGTCCCCCCCGTACGGGAACACCGGGGAGCTGTTTTTT. Translated, it gives CATSESPPYGNTGELFF.